This passage covers 10 T cell receptor beta chains from one sample sequenced in a study of cytomegalovirus exposure and HLA in healthy donors. 60 Vbeta and 13 Jbeta primers were used in PCR. Assay used: immunoSEQ multiplex PCR; TCRdb lists only in-frame clones, some missing. The sample consists of roughly 130,000 clones, about 82% of them appearing once. The sample taken for sequencing was PBMCs. The origin of the receptors is a man aged 25 to 40 in good health and CMV-seronegative.

The chain links TRBV4-1 to TRBJ1-6; the match to TRBD1 covers 8 bases. J gave up 10 bases and V 3 bases, and 8 bases lay outside the gene matches. In germline, CDR1 is MGHRA, CDR2 YSYEKL. The CDR3 is made up of 15 amino acids. The CDR3 loop is CASSHRTGSGSPLHF. As DNA, the CDR3 is TGCGCCAGCAGCCACCGGACAGGGAGTGGGTCACCCCTCCACTTT.

V usage is TRBV20-1 and J usage is TRBJ2-7; no clear D. Germline-derived CDR1 and CDR2 are DFQATT and SNEGSKA (reference sequence). The CDR3 spans 11 residues. V dropped 6 bases and J dropped 5 bases, with 11 bases sitting between them. CDR3 sequence reads: CSAPNTHEQYF. In DNA form, the CDR3 reads TGCAGTGCCCCCAACACCCACGAGCAGTACTTC.

This clone was seen only once. The chain couples TRBV28 to TRBJ2-7, with a weak D call TRBD1 (8 bases). Looked up from germline, CDR1 is MDHEN and CDR2 is SYDVKM. V dropped 6 bases and J dropped 9 bases, with 27 bases sitting between them. This CDR3 has 16 residues. The DNA of the CDR3 is TGTGCCAGCAGCCGACGGACGGGACAGGCGGGGGCTGCGCAGTACTTC. Its translation is CASSRRTGQAGAAQYF.

This clone was picked up a small number of times. The chain uses TRBV19 and TRBJ1-3; possibly TRBD1 for D (5 bases). Trimming shortened V by 4 bases and J by 4 bases, and 11 bases separated the two germline ends. CDR3 size: 14 residues. The germline gives CDR1 LNHDA, CDR2 SQIVND (reference sequence). CDR3 sequence reads: CASSTRDSGNTIYF. CDR3 DNA sequence: TGTGCCAGTAGTACCCGGGACTCCGGAAACACCATATATTTT.

In DNA form, the CDR3 reads TGTGCCAGCACCTACCCGAAAACGAGTGGTACGCAGTATTTT. Translated: CASTYPKTSGTQYF. The chain couples TRBV6-5 to TRBJ2-3, with D uncertain. Trimming shortened V by 7 bases and J by 8 bases, and 19 bases separated the two germline ends. CDR3 size: 14 residues. CDR1 MNHEY and CDR2 SVGAGI come from the germline V gene.

The rearrangement links TRBV18 to TRBJ2-7, with TRBD2 identical over 13 bases. The CDR3 covers 14 residues. V shed 3 bases and J 12 bases; nucleotides not matched to a gene: 8. Germline-derived CDR1 and CDR2 are KGHSH and LQKENI. The CDR3 loop is CASSPSGTSGILYF. The CDR3 region has the DNA TGTGCCAGCTCACCTTCCGGGACTAGCGGGATACTGTACTTC.

This clone was found once. This chain connects TRBV7-9 to TRBJ1-2; 9 bases align to TRBD1. The J segment lost 0 bases and the V segment lost 6 bases, leaving 11 bases of the junction unmatched. The CDR3 is 17 amino acids. Germline assignment: CDR1 SEHNR and CDR2 FQNEAQ (reference sequence). The CDR3 is CASSSTAGTGTNYGYTF. CDR3 sequence (DNA): TGTGCCAGCAGTTCCACTGCTGGGACAGGGACTAACTATGGCTACACCTTC.

There are a few counts of this clone. The chain links TRBV6-6 to TRBJ2-7; 8 bases match TRBD1. The J segment lost 4 bases and the V segment lost 6 bases, leaving 8 bases of the junction unmatched. The CDR3 loop spans 14 amino acids. Per germline, CDR1 MNHNY and CDR2 SVGAGI (reference sequence). CDR3 DNA sequence: TGTGCCAGCAGGACGGAGACAGGGGCTTACGAGCAGTACTTC. It encodes CASRTETGAYEQYF.

This chain uses TRBV7-8 with TRBJ2-2, with TRBD1 as a possible D gene (6 bases). V was trimmed by 0 bases and J by 1 base, leaving 12 bases between them. This CDR3 is built from 17 residues. Germline V gene sequence: CDR1 SGHVS, CDR2 FQNEAQ. The CDR3 region is CASSLAWGPLNTGELFF. CDR3 coding DNA: TGTGCCAGCAGCTTAGCATGGGGGCCCTTGAACACCGGGGAGCTGTTTTTT.

The V gene is TRBV28, the J gene TRBJ2-4; a possible D gene is TRBD1 (5 bases). The CDR3 covers 15 residues. Trimming removed 4 bases from V and 0 bases from J, with 10 bases in between. Germline loops: CDR1 MDHEN, CDR2 SYDVKM. CDR3 sequence: CASSSNRLAKNIQYF. The CDR3 DNA follows: TGTGCCAGCAGTTCCAACAGGCTAGCCAAAAACATTCAGTACTTC.